This TCR beta chain was captured in a study of Graves' ophthalmopathy and Graves' hyperthyroidism. The study, taken as a whole, reports: The majority of expanded thyroid clonotypes above 0.001 frequency also occurred in blood.

The length of the CDR3 is 16 residues. With 7 bases clipped from V and 1 base from J, the junction kept 9 bases outside the gene matches. Germline V lookup: CDR1 DFQATT, CDR2 SNEGSKA (reference sequence). The study amplified TCR beta CDR3 regions using RNA transcripts. Amplification began with first-round RT-PCR using HTBI primers, then second-round multiplex PCR was performed. TCRdb fed the multiplex PCR reads into MiXCR, producing one record per CDR3 protein. The sample holds hundreds of thousands of distinct CDR3 sequences, approximately 22% seen once. Patients in the hyperthyroidism group, adults aged 18 to 65, were newly diagnosed, under 2 months' duration. Other autoimmune diseases, uncontrolled infections, pregnancy or lactation excluded patients from enrollment. This clonotype was counted at least ten times. Its antigen remains unidentified.

The sequence came from a woman younger than 30 with stable Graves' hyperthyroidism. Some clones in this sample may be carry-over from other donors' samples. The sequencing input was peripheral blood. This chain joins TRBV20-1 and TRBJ2-5; 13 nucleotides match TRBD2. CDR3 in DNA: TGCAGTGGAAGGGGACTAGCGGGAACCTTCCAAGAGACCCAGTACTTC. It is translated as CSGRGLAGTFQETQYF.